A single sample is the source of the 9 T cell receptor beta chains below, sequenced in a study of human T cells and chemical hapten exposure. The time point is: patch test 2, 6 weeks after DPC sensitization. Treatment denoted: therapeutic diphenylcyclopropenone sensitization with weekly scalp DPC. TCRdb ran MiXCR on the RACE reads and lists one entry per CDR3 protein. The sample includes some 54,000 distinct CDR3 sequences, about 10% of them seen just once. Here the sequenced sample was whole blood, taken in connection with sensitization to the hapten diphenylcyclopropenone (DPC). These receptor sequences come from a woman aged 45-59 years with alopecia areata. Some clones in this sample may be carry-over from other donors' samples.

This clonotype was counted many times. The V gene is TRBV5-6, the J gene TRBJ1-1, with TRBD1 matching 9 bases. The CDR3 spans 16 residues. V dropped 0 bases and J dropped 4; count of bases not matched to a gene: 7. Germline loops: CDR1 SGHDT, CDR2 YYEEEE. The CDR3 loop is CASSLGGQGGSTEAFF. CDR3 DNA: TGTGCCAGCAGCTTGGGGGGACAGGGCGGGAGCACTGAAGCTTTCTTT.

The CDR3 region has the DNA TGTGCCAGCAGCCAAACTAGCGGGAGGCGCTACGAGCAGTACTTC. Its translation: CASSQTSGRRYEQYF. V usage is TRBV7-2 and J usage is TRBJ2-7, with 12 bases lining up with TRBD2. The V gene end was trimmed by 5 bases and the J gene end by 3 bases; junction bases not matched to a gene: 5. The CDR3 sequence is 15 residues long. The germline V gene encodes CDR1 SGHTA and CDR2 FQGNSA.

This clonotype was counted at least ten times. This chain joins TRBV7-8 and TRBJ1-2; D not certain. Germline-derived CDR1 and CDR2 are SGHVS and FQNEAQ. Between the trimmed V and J ends, which lost 5 bases and 7 bases, there was a span of 14 bases. This CDR3 contains 13 residues. CDR3 amino acids: CASSRAGERGYTF. The CDR3 DNA follows: TGTGCCAGCAGCCGGGCCGGGGAACGTGGCTACACCTTC.

This clonotype was recorded many times. The rearrangement joins TRBV7-8 to TRBJ2-7, with D unclear. With 5 bases removed from V and 0 bases from J, the gap between germline ends came to 11 bases. Germline V gene sequence: CDR1 SGHVS, CDR2 FQNEAQ. The length of the CDR3 is 14 residues. The chain's CDR3 is CASSTERHSYEQYF. CDR3 nucleotide sequence: TGTGCCAGCAGCACGGAGAGGCACTCCTACGAGCAGTACTTC.

This clonotype was observed a few times. This rearrangement joins TRBV5-1 to TRBJ1-2; D is perhaps TRBD1 (5 bases). V dropped 4 bases and J dropped 2 bases, with 9 bases sitting between them. Germline V gene lookup returns CDR1 SGHRS and CDR2 YFSETQ. This CDR3 contains 13 residues. The CDR3 protein is CASSLTENYGYTF. DNA of the CDR3: TGCGCCAGCAGCCTGACAGAAAACTATGGCTACACCTTC.

The chain carries TRBV7-2 and TRBJ2-7; 8 bases are shared with TRBD1. CDR1 and CDR2 from the germline V gene are SGHTA and FQGNSA. The V and J ends lost 4 bases and 2 bases, in that order; junction bases with no gene match: 7. The CDR3 contains 15 residues. CDR3 sequence reads: CASSSQQGGTYEQYF. The DNA for the CDR3 is TGTGCCAGCAGCTCACAACAGGGGGGAACCTACGAGCAGTACTTC.

This clonotype was detected only a few times. The chain couples TRBV28 to TRBJ2-5; the D gene is possibly TRBD1 (6 bases). The CDR3 is 14 amino acids. Trimming pared 6 bases from V and 2 bases from J, leaving 13 bases between. Germline CDR1 MDHEN, CDR2 SYDVKM. CDR3 coding DNA: TGTGCCAGCAGCCCCGTTGGACAGCAAGAGACCCAGTACTTC. Translation gives CASSPVGQQETQYF. The full variable domain, completed using reference TRBV28 and TRBJ2-5, is DVKVTQSSRYLVKRTGEKVFLECVQDMDHENMFWYRQDPGLGLRLIYFSYDVKMKEKGDIPEGYSVSREKKERFSLILESASTNQTSMYLCASSPVGQQETQYFGPGTRLLVL.

At least ten counts were recorded for this clonotype. The chain recombines TRBV4-3 with TRBJ1-5; D remains unclear. Germline V lookup: CDR1 LGHNA, CDR2 YSLEER. The CDR3 length is 13 residues. Trimming cost V 0 bases and J 6 bases, with 6 bases left between them. The CDR3 spells CASSQDQVQPQHF. The DNA of the CDR3 is TGCGCCAGCAGCCAAGATCAGGTTCAGCCCCAGCATTTT.

This clonotype was recorded a few times. This sequence joins TRBV7-6 and TRBJ2-2; D gene uncertain. V was trimmed by 0 bases and J by 6 bases, leaving 8 bases between them. The CDR3 is 14 residues long. CDR1 and CDR2 from the germline V gene are SGHVS and FNYEAQ. As DNA, the CDR3 is TGTGCCAGCAGCTTAGCGGTCCAGGCCGGGGAGCTGTTTTTT. Translation gives CASSLAVQAGELFF. The whole variable domain, filled in from reference TRBV7-6 and TRBJ2-2, reads GAGVSQSPRYKVTKRGQDVALRCDPISGHVSLYWYRQALGQGPEFLTYFNYEAQQDKSGLPNDRFSAERPEGSISTLTIQRTEQRDSAMYRCASSLAVQAGELFFGEGSRLTVL.